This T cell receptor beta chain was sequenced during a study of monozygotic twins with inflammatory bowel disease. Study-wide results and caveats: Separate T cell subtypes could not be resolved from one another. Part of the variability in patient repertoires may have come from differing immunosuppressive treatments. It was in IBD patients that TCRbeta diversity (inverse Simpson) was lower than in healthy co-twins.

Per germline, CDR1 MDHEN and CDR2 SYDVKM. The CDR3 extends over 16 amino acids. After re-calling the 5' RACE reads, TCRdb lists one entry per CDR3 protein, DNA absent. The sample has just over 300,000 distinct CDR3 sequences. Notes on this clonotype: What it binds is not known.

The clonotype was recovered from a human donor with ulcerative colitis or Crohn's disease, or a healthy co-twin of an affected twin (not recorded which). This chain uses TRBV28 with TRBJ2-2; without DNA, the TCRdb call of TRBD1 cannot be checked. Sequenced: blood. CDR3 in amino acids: CASTPSGTGNTGELFF.